One sample yielded the 26 T cell receptor beta chains listed below, sequenced in a study of T cell responses to AZD1222 COVID-19 vaccine (dated by TCRdb to the early 2020s). Library preparation used the immunoSEQ multiplex PCR assay. This is the immuneACCESS table as TCRdb keeps it, with only in-frame sequences that have V and J called. A part of the clones is gone; compared with another copy, unresolved V genes explain less than half, and the rest is unexplained. The sample profile shows roughly 120,000 clones; about 87% of them were found once. The ten largest account for roughly 4% of the sample. The sample's time point, from its label and the paper: baseline before first vaccination. The sample consisted of peripheral blood, taken on day 0 of AZD1222 vaccination. Receptor source: an adult in good health.

This rearrangement joins TRBV7-3 to TRBJ1-2; maybe TRBD1 (5 bases). The CDR3 is made up of 13 amino acids. Per the germline V gene, CDR1 is SGHTA and CDR2 is FQGTGA. V was trimmed by 1 base and J by 6 bases, leaving 9 bases between them. CDR3 nucleotide sequence: TGTGCCAGCAGCTTAAGCCCAGGGAATGGCTACACCTTC. Translated, it gives CASSLSPGNGYTF.

This chain connects TRBV4-3 to TRBJ2-3; possibly TRBD2 for D (5 bases). V was cut by 1 base and J by 6 bases, with 14 bases left in between. Germline CDR1 reads LGHNA; CDR2 reads YSLEER. The CDR3 has 15 amino acids. The CDR3 loop is CASSQGPSTGDTQYF. CDR3 DNA sequence: TGCGCCAGCAGCCAAGGACCCTCGACGGGGGATACGCAGTATTTT.

This clone was counted a few times. CDR3 bases: TGTGCCAGCAGTTACCGTGCCGATGGGCCCCAGCATTTT. Protein: CASSYRADGPQHF. The chain joins TRBV6-2 or TRBV6-3 to TRBJ1-5; unclear D gene. V shed 2 bases and J shed 9 bases, with 11 bases lying between them. CDR3 length: 13 amino acids. CDR1 is MNHEY and CDR2 is SVGEGT in the germline V gene.

This chain uses TRBV9 with TRBJ1-1; D unresolved. Trimming cost V 4 bases and J 6 bases, with 13 bases left between them. Germline CDR1 is SGDLS and CDR2 is YYNGEE. The CDR3 consists of 13 residues. This CDR3 reads CASSREVRSEAFF. In DNA form, the CDR3 reads TGTGCCAGCAGCCGAGAGGTGAGGTCTGAAGCTTTCTTT.

The V and J genes are TRBV15 and TRBJ2-6; 12 bases are shared with TRBD1. Trimming took 6 bases from V and 4 from J; bases not matched to a gene: 10. CDR3 length: 18 amino acids. CDR1 and CDR2 from the germline V gene are LNHNV and YYDKDF (reference sequence). CDR3 sequence: CATRFRDRGPGGANVLTF. As DNA, the CDR3 is TGTGCCACCAGGTTCCGGGACAGGGGGCCGGGAGGGGCCAACGTCCTGACTTTC.

This rearrangement joins TRBV5-1 to TRBJ2-3, with 10 bases lining up with TRBD2. Germline V gives CDR1 SGHRS, CDR2 YFSETQ. The junction had 9 bases not matched to a gene; V was cut back by 0 bases and J by 2 bases. CDR3 length equals 18 residues. The CDR3 loop reads CASSLGIGTSGATDTQYF. The CDR3 DNA is TGCGCCAGCAGCTTGGGTATAGGTACTAGCGGGGCCACAGATACGCAGTATTTT.

V usage is TRBV6-1 and J usage is TRBJ2-1; D is uncertain. Trimming took off 3 bases at V and 5 bases at J, with 5 bases between the two ends. The germline V gene encodes CDR1 MNHNS and CDR2 SASEGT. The CDR3 sequence is 12 residues long. CDR3 in amino acids: CASSDSHNEQFF. The CDR3 nucleotides are TGTGCCAGCAGTGATTCCCACAATGAGCAGTTCTTC.

The rearrangement links TRBV6-5 to TRBJ1-2; TRBD1 matches 10 bases. The J segment lost 8 bases and the V segment lost 6 bases, leaving 9 bases of the junction unmatched. This CDR3 contains 14 residues. Germline V gene data show CDR1 as MNHEY and CDR2 as SVGAGI. In DNA, the CDR3 is TGTGCCAGCAGCAGCCGGGACAGGGGTGGAGGCTACACCTTC. Its translation: CASSSRDRGGGYTF.

This clone was seen a single time. The chain links TRBV19 to TRBJ1-1, with D unresolved. Looked up from germline, CDR1 is LNHDA and CDR2 is SQIVND (reference sequence). The CDR3 extends over 12 amino acids. Trimming took 3 bases from V and 10 from J, leaving 12 bases between them. CDR3 region: CASSISEGPAFF. DNA of the CDR3: TGTGCCAGTAGTATTTCCGAGGGTCCAGCTTTCTTT. Together with reference TRBV19 and TRBJ1-1, the CDR3 gives the full variable domain: DGGITQSPKYLFRKEGQNVTLSCEQNLNHDAMYWYRQDPGQGLRLIYYSQIVNDFQKGDIAEGYSVSREKKESFPLTVTSAQKNPTAFYLCASSISEGPAFFGQGTRLTVV.

The chain uses TRBV27 and TRBJ2-1; TRBD2 aligns across 11 bases. V lost 5 bases to trimming and J lost 4 bases; unmatched junction nucleotides: 4. The CDR3 has 15 residues. Germline CDR1 MNHEY, CDR2 SMNVEV (reference sequence). CDR3 amino acids: CASSQTSGVYNEQFF. CDR3 in DNA: TGTGCCAGCAGTCAGACTAGCGGGGTGTACAATGAGCAGTTCTTC.

The rearrangement joins TRBV4-1 to TRBJ1-6; 7 nucleotides agree with TRBD1. V shed 2 bases, J shed 2 bases, and the junction held 3 bases outside the gene matches. Per germline, CDR1 MGHRA and CDR2 YSYEKL. The length of the CDR3 is 16 residues. CDR3 DNA sequence: TGCGCCAGCAGCCAACGGACAGGCACCTATAATTCACCCCTCCACTTT. It translates to CASSQRTGTYNSPLHF.

This chain links TRBV7-2 with TRBJ2-2; D may be TRBD1 or TRBD2 (6 bases each). V was cut by 4 bases and J by 3 bases, with 15 bases left in between. In germline, CDR1 is SGHTA, CDR2 FQGNSA. The length of the CDR3 is 16 residues. The DNA of the CDR3 is TGTGCCAGCAGCTCACAAACGGGGGCCCACACCGGGGAGCTGTTTTTT. Encoded protein: CASSSQTGAHTGELFF.

This chain joins TRBV9 and TRBJ1-2; TRBD1 is a possible D gene (5 bases). This CDR3 region has 12 residues. Between the trimmed V and J ends, which lost 7 bases and 4 bases, there was a span of 11 bases. Germline lookup yields CDR1 SGDLS and CDR2 YYNGEE. CDR3 in amino acids: CASGTGTYGYTF. The DNA for the CDR3 is TGTGCCAGCGGGACGGGGACCTATGGCTACACCTTC.

Only one count was recorded for this clone. The gene calls are TRBV4-1 and TRBJ1-1; maybe TRBD1 (6 bases). In germline, CDR1 is MGHRA, CDR2 YSYEKL. V was trimmed by 5 bases and J by 1 base, leaving 14 bases between them. This CDR3 has 15 amino acids. The CDR3 nucleotides read TGCGCCAGCAGCGAGGGGCGGACAGCGAACACTGAAGCTTTCTTT. Translation gives CASSEGRTANTEAFF.

The V and J genes are TRBV2 and TRBJ2-6, with 8 bases that match TRBD2. CDR1 is SNHLY and CDR2 is FYNNEI in the germline V gene. The CDR3 extends over 21 amino acids. V shed 7 bases, J shed 7 bases, and the junction held 27 bases outside the gene matches. The CDR3 nucleotides are TGTGCCAGCATCCCCCCTGGACTAGCCGCCTTCCCGCTCGTTGATGCCAACGTCCTGACTTTC. Protein product: CASIPPGLAAFPLVDANVLTF.

The gene calls are TRBV29-1 and TRBJ2-7, with 9 bases that match TRBD1. This CDR3 comprises 15 residues. With 6 bases clipped from V and 3 bases from J, the junction kept 12 bases outside the gene matches. CDR1 is SQVTM, CDR2 ANQGSEA, per germline. The CDR3 DNA sequence: TGCAGCGTGATTCCGGGACAGGGTCTTCACTACGAGCAGTACTTC. Protein product: CSVIPGQGLHYEQYF.

This clone was detected only once. The V gene is TRBV5-1, the J gene TRBJ2-3; D is uncertain. Germline loops: CDR1 SGHRS, CDR2 YFSETQ. Trimming pared 0 bases from V and 6 bases from J, leaving 5 bases between. This CDR3 region has 12 residues. The CDR3 protein is CASSLDADTQYF. The CDR3 bases are TGCGCCAGCAGCTTGGATGCGGATACGCAGTATTTT.

The gene calls are TRBV5-5 and TRBJ2-7, with D perhaps being TRBD1 or TRBD2 (5 bases each). CDR1 is SGHKS and CDR2 is YYEKEE in the germline V gene (reference sequence). This CDR3 is 14 amino acids long. V lost 0 bases and J lost 3, with 10 bases in between. The CDR3 spells CASSLGDGIYEQYF. The CDR3 DNA sequence: TGTGCCAGCAGCTTGGGGGACGGGATCTACGAGCAGTACTTC.

This chain links TRBV3-1 (or the pseudogene TRBV3-2) with TRBJ1-2; weak D call: TRBD1 (5 bases). Germline CDR1 and CDR2: LGHDT and YNNKEL (reference sequence). Trimming pared 6 bases from V and 6 bases from J, leaving 17 bases between. This CDR3 is 14 amino acids long. The CDR3 nucleotides are TGTGCCAGCAGGGGGGGGGATTCGAGGGATGGCTACACCTTC. It specifies CASRGGDSRDGYTF.

The chain has TRBV27 and TRBJ1-1; possible D gene TRBD1, 5 bases. In germline, CDR1 is MNHEY, CDR2 SMNVEV (reference sequence). The CDR3 runs 13 residues. Trimming cost V 4 bases and J 0 bases, with 6 bases left between them. CDR3 nucleotides: TGTGCCAGCAGTTGGGGACTGAACACTGAAGCTTTCTTT. This sequence encodes CASSWGLNTEAFF.

This sequence joins TRBV19 and TRBJ2-3; D gene uncertain. CDR1 LNHDA and CDR2 SQIVND come from the germline V gene (reference sequence). The CDR3 has 14 amino acids. V lost 6 bases and J lost 2, with 12 bases in between. The CDR3 is CASRESGTTDTQYF. The DNA of the CDR3 is TGTGCCAGTAGGGAGTCAGGCACCACAGATACGCAGTATTTT.

There are a few counts of this clone. This chain uses TRBV4-2 with TRBJ2-1; D is possibly TRBD1 or TRBD2 (6 bases each). The CDR3 runs 16 residues. CDR1 and CDR2 from the germline V gene are LGHNA and YNFKEQ. With 1 base removed from V and 3 bases from J, the gap between germline ends came to 13 bases. In DNA, the CDR3 is TGTGCCAGCAGCCAAGTAACGGGGGCGCGCTACAATGAGCAGTTCTTC. It specifies CASSQVTGARYNEQFF.

This rearrangement joins TRBV5-8 to TRBJ2-2, with 11 bases that match TRBD2. The CDR3 covers 19 residues. V lost 5 bases and J lost 4; bases outside the gene matches: 16. CDR1 and CDR2 from the germline V gene are SGHTS and YDEGEE. In nucleotides, the CDR3 is TGTGCCAGCAGAGCGGTTGGTACTAGCGGGGGACTTAGCACCGGGGAGCTGTTTTTT. Translated: CASRAVGTSGGLSTGELFF. Supplemented by reference TRBV5-8 and TRBJ2-2, the full variable domain reads EAGVTQSPTHLIKTRGQQATLRCSPISGHTSVYWYQQALGLGLQFLLWYDEGEERNRGNFPPRFSGRQFPNYSSELNVNALELEDSALYLCASRAVGTSGGLSTGELFFGEGSRLTVL.

V and J are TRBV28 and TRBJ1-2; a weak D match, TRBD1 (6 bases). The V gene's germline CDR1 is MDHEN and CDR2 SYDVKM. CDR3 length: 15 residues. Deletions cut 6 bases from V and 3 bases from J, with 17 bases between. The CDR3 DNA sequence: TGTGCCAGCAGCCCTGGGGGCAGGGCCGACTATGGCTACACCTTC. This translates into CASSPGGRADYGYTF.

The rearrangement joins TRBV19 to TRBJ2-7, with TRBD1 matching 7 bases. The germline V gene encodes CDR1 LNHDA and CDR2 SQIVND (reference sequence). Trimming removed 6 bases from V and 5 bases from J; junction bases left unmatched: 4. The CDR3 loop spans 12 amino acids. The CDR3 loop is CASSGTVHEQYF. Written as DNA, the CDR3 is TGTGCCAGTAGCGGGACAGTCCACGAGCAGTACTTC.

This clone has a single count. The rearrangement joins TRBV4-1 to TRBJ2-1, with D possibly TRBD1 on 6 matching bases. V lost 1 base and J 2 bases, leaving 12 bases between the germline ends. Germline loops: CDR1 MGHRA, CDR2 YSYEKL. This CDR3 has 16 amino acids. Here the CDR3 DNA reads TGCGCCAGCAGCCAAGGAGTTGGGGGCCCCTACAATGAGCAGTTCTTC. Its translation is CASSQGVGGPYNEQFF.